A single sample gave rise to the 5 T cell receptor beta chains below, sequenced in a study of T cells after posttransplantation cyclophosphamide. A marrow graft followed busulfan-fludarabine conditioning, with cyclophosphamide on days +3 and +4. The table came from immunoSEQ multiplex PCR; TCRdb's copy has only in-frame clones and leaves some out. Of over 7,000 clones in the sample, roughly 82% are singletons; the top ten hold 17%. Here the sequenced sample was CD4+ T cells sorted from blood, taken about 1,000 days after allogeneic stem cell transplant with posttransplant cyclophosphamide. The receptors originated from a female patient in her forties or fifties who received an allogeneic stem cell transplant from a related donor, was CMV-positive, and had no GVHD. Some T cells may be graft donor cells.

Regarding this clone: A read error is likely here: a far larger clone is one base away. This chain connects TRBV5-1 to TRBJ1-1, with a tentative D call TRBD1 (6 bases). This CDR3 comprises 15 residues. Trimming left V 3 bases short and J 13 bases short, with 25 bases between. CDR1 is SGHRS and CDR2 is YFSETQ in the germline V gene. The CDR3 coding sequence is TGCGCCAGCAGCTCGGATCCCGGGATAGGGGGATCTGGTTTCTTT. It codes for CASSSDPGIGGSGFF.

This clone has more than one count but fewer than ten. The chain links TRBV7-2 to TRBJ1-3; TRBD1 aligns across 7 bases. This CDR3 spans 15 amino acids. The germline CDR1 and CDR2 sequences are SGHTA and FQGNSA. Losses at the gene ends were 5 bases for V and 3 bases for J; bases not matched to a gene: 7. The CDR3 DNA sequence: TGTGCCAGCAGCCGGGGACAGATCGGTGGAAACACCATATATTTT. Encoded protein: CASSRGQIGGNTIYF.

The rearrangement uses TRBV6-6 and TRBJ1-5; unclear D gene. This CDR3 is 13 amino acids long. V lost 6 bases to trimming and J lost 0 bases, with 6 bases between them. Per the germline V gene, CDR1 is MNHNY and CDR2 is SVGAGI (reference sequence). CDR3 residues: CASSPYSNQPQHF. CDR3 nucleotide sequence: TGTGCCAGCAGCCCGTATAGCAATCAGCCCCAGCATTTT.

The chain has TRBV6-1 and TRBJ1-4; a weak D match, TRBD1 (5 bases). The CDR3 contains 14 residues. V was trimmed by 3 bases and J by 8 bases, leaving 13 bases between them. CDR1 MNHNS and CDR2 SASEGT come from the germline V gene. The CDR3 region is CASSDPREGEKLFF. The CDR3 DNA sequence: TGTGCCAGCAGTGATCCCAGGGAAGGAGAAAAACTGTTTTTT.

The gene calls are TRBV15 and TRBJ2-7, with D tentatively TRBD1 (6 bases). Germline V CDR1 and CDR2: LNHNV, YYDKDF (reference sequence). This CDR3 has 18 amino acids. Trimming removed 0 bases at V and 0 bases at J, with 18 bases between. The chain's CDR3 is CATSRDHYRAGSSYEQYF. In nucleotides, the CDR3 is TGTGCCACCAGCAGAGACCATTACAGGGCTGGAAGCTCCTACGAGCAGTACTTC.